One TCR beta chain is described in this entry. This specimen belongs to a study of blood T cell repertoires in COVID-19. Across the whole study: The analysed material was cDNA or gDNA that came from T cells, B-cell-depleted T cells, or PBMCs.

Two consecutive negative NP/OP PCR tests, clearance, or resolved symptoms defined Cohort 3 recovery. V shed 4 bases and J 0 bases; nucleotides not matched to a gene: 8. The CDR3 contains 17 residues. In germline, CDR1 is MNHNS, CDR2 SASEGT. Libraries were prepared by immunoSEQ multiplex PCR; TCRdb keeps only in-frame clonotypes and omits some of them. Here the sample spans about 330,000 clones, approximately 92% being singletons. The J gene is TRBJ1-2, the V gene TRBV6-1; TRBD1 agrees at 10 bases. The clonotype was recovered from a woman aged 25 to 45 who had recovered from COVID-19. What was sequenced was PBMCs or T cells enriched from blood (not recorded which). The DNA of the CDR3 is TGTGCCAGCAGTGTAATGGACAGGGGGGCCACTAACTATGGCTACACCTTC. It is translated as CASSVMDRGATNYGYTF.